Each of the 18 T cell receptor beta chains below was sequenced from the same sample in a study of blood T cell repertoires in COVID-19. The method was immunoSEQ multiplex PCR; TCRdb's version includes in-frame clones alone and lacks a portion of them. The repertoire includes hundreds of thousands of clones, 86% of them detected once, and around 13% sits in the top ten. Sample: peripheral blood. These receptor sequences come from an older woman with COVID-19, enrolled during active disease.

The chain couples TRBV7-9 to TRBJ2-7; tentative D call: TRBD2 (7 bases). This CDR3 region has 13 residues. Deletions cut 5 bases from V and 6 bases from J, with 14 bases between. CDR1 is SEHNR, CDR2 FQNEAQ, per germline (reference sequence). DNA for the CDR3: TGTGCCAGCAGCGGCCCAGGGGAGGGCGAGCAGTACTTC. Amino acid sequence: CASSGPGEGEQYF.

The V gene is TRBV11-2, the J gene TRBJ1-4, with 7 bases aligning to TRBD1. After removal of 5 bases from V and 0 bases from J, the junction contained 3 bases not matched to a gene. Germline V CDR1 and CDR2: SGHAT, FQNNGV. The length of the CDR3 is 15 residues. The CDR3 DNA is TGTGCCAGCAGCCCCGGGACAGCAACTAATGAAAAACTGTTTTTT. This gives the protein CASSPGTATNEKLFF.

The chain couples TRBV19 to TRBJ2-2; TRBD1 agrees at 7 bases. With V trimmed by 10 bases and J by 1 base, 3 bases remained unmatched. CDR1 is LNHDA and CDR2 is SQIVND in the germline V gene (reference sequence). This CDR3 spans 13 amino acids. This CDR3 reads CAIYRGNTGELFF. The CDR3 DNA sequence: TGTGCCATTTACAGGGGGAACACCGGGGAGCTGTTTTTT.

The chain couples TRBV7-9 to TRBJ2-7, with 8 positions matching TRBD2. This CDR3 contains 13 residues. The V gene's germline CDR1 is SEHNR and CDR2 FQNEAQ (reference sequence). With 3 bases clipped from V and 2 bases from J, the junction kept 0 bases outside the gene matches. DNA for the CDR3: TGTGCCAGCAGCTTGGGACTAGCCTACGAGCAGTACTTC. This encodes CASSLGLAYEQYF.

The chain joins TRBV3-1 (or the pseudogene TRBV3-2) to TRBJ2-1; D remains unclear. Trimming cost V 4 bases and J 7 bases, with 8 bases left between them. The CDR3 has 12 amino acids. Germline V gene sequence: CDR1 LGHDT, CDR2 YNNKEL (reference sequence). The DNA of the CDR3 is TGTGCCAGCAGCCGAGCCGTTAATGAGCAGTTCTTC. Its protein product is CASSRAVNEQFF.

The rearrangement joins TRBV27 to TRBJ2-4, with a weak D call TRBD1 (5 bases). Between the trimmed V and J ends, which lost 2 bases and 1 base, there was a span of 12 bases. Germline CDR1 and CDR2: MNHEY and SMNVEV (reference sequence). This CDR3 is 16 amino acids long. This chain's CDR3 is CASSLGQGEAKNIQYF. As DNA, the CDR3 is TGTGCCAGCAGTTTAGGGCAGGGTGAGGCCAAAAACATTCAGTACTTC.

V usage is TRBV5-8 and J usage is TRBJ1-2; 10 nucleotides line up with TRBD1. Looked up from germline, CDR1 is SGHTS and CDR2 is YDEGEE. This CDR3 contains 15 residues. Germline trimming cut 4 bases from V and 4 bases from J; bases unmatched to any gene: 7. CDR3 nucleotide sequence: TGTGCCAGCAGCGCATTGACAGGGGGCGGCTATGGCTACACCTTC. Its translation is CASSALTGGGYGYTF.

The chain is built from TRBV19 and TRBJ2-7, with 10 bases fitting TRBD2. This CDR3 spans 15 amino acids. V trimming: 5 bases; J trimming: 3 bases; junction bases outside the gene matches: 7. Looked up from germline, CDR1 is LNHDA and CDR2 is SQIVND (reference sequence). CDR3 amino acids: CASSDQRGGRYEQYF. CDR3 sequence (DNA): TGTGCCAGTAGTGATCAGCGGGGGGGCCGCTACGAGCAGTACTTC.

This clone was seen once. The rearrangement joins TRBV7-9 to TRBJ2-1; a weak D match, TRBD2 (5 bases). This CDR3 has 11 residues. Deletions cut 1 base from V and 10 bases from J, with 5 bases between. Germline CDR1 SEHNR, CDR2 FQNEAQ (reference sequence). CDR3 in amino acids: CASSLGGEQFF. In nucleotides, the CDR3 is TGTGCCAGCAGCTTAGGAGGGGAGCAGTTCTTC.

With regard to this clone: This specimen includes other DNA sequences encoding the same CDR3. This chain connects TRBV6-6 to TRBJ2-7; D not certain. Germline V gene lookup returns CDR1 MNHNY and CDR2 SVGAGI (reference sequence). The CDR3 runs to 14 residues. The V end was cut by 4 bases, the J end by 0 bases, with 10 bases between. The CDR3 nucleotides read TGTGCCAGCAGTTCTGCTACGTCCTCCTACGAGCAGTACTTC. Residues: CASSSATSSYEQYF.

This rearrangement joins TRBV7-3 to TRBJ1-2, with a tentative D call TRBD1 (5 bases). This CDR3 is 14 amino acids long. Germline V gene sequence: CDR1 SGHTA, CDR2 FQGTGA. The V and J ends lost 0 bases and 8 bases respectively, with 13 bases between them. CDR3 sequence: CASSLTSSGGGYTF. The CDR3 nucleotides are TGTGCCAGCAGCTTAACATCTTCGGGGGGAGGCTACACCTTC. Full variable domain (remainder filled in from reference TRBV7-3 and TRBJ1-2): GAGVSQTPSNKVTEKGKYVELRCDPISGHTALYWYRQSLGQGPEFLIYFQGTGAADDSGLPNDRFFAVRPEGSVSTLKIQRTERGDSAVYLCASSLTSSGGGYTFGSGTRLTVV.

Here the CDR3 reads CASSLTGPYNEQFF. Written as DNA, the CDR3 is TGTGCCAGCAGCTTAACGGGTCCCTACAATGAGCAGTTCTTC. The chain couples TRBV7-9 to TRBJ2-1; D gene ambiguous. In germline, CDR1 is SEHNR, CDR2 FQNEAQ (reference sequence). V lost 2 bases and J lost 2, with 7 bases in between. This CDR3 comprises 14 residues.

The J gene is TRBJ1-1, the V gene TRBV18; D remains unclear. The CDR3 spans 14 residues. Between the trimmed V and J ends, which lost 6 bases and 1 base, there was a span of 12 bases. CDR1 is KGHSH, CDR2 LQKENI, per germline. The CDR3 nucleotides read TGTGCCAGCTCCGATACATGGGCGAACACTGAAGCTTTCTTT. This translates into CASSDTWANTEAFF.

This chain uses TRBV25-1 with TRBJ2-7, with 7 bases aligning to TRBD1. This CDR3 has 14 residues. Germline trimming cut 8 bases from V and 3 bases from J; bases unmatched to any gene: 10. Germline CDR1 and CDR2: MGHDK and SYGVNS. The CDR3 region has the DNA TGTGCCAGCCAGCCCCGGGACAGCCTCTACGAGCAGTACTTC. This gives the protein CASQPRDSLYEQYF.

V usage is TRBV19 and J usage is TRBJ2-7, with 9 bases lining up with TRBD2. Looked up from germline, CDR1 is LNHDA and CDR2 is SQIVND (reference sequence). The CDR3 is 15 residues long. Trimming at V came to 3 bases and at J to 1 base, leaving 4 bases not matched to a gene. The CDR3 nucleotides read TGTGCCAGTAGTATCGAGCGGGGGGAATCCTACGAGCAGTACTTC. Amino acids: CASSIERGESYEQYF.

This chain connects TRBV28 to TRBJ2-1, with 10 bases aligning to TRBD2. Trimming cost V 1 base and J 9 bases; bases outside gene matches: 9. This CDR3 is built from 16 residues. Germline CDR1 MDHEN, CDR2 SYDVKM. CDR3 amino acids: CASSLSPGLASGEQFF. DNA for the CDR3: TGTGCCAGCAGTTTATCTCCGGGACTAGCGTCGGGTGAGCAGTTCTTC.

The CDR3 sequence is CASSGDRQGGYEQYF. As DNA, the CDR3 is TGTGCCAGCAGTGGGGACCGACAGGGCGGCTACGAGCAGTACTTC. V is TRBV2 and J is TRBJ2-7; TRBD1 matches 7 bases. The length of the CDR3 is 15 residues. V dropped 4 bases and J dropped 3; count of bases not matched to a gene: 9. Germline CDR1 SNHLY, CDR2 FYNNEI.

This chain links TRBV14 with TRBJ2-3; D perhaps matches TRBD2 (6 bases). The CDR3 is 14 amino acids. Per germline, CDR1 SGHDN and CDR2 FVKESK. Trimming pared 5 bases from V and 0 bases from J, leaving 9 bases between. CDR3 coding DNA: TGTGCCAGCAGCGGCGGGATTAGCACAGATACGCAGTATTTT. Translated: CASSGGISTDTQYF.